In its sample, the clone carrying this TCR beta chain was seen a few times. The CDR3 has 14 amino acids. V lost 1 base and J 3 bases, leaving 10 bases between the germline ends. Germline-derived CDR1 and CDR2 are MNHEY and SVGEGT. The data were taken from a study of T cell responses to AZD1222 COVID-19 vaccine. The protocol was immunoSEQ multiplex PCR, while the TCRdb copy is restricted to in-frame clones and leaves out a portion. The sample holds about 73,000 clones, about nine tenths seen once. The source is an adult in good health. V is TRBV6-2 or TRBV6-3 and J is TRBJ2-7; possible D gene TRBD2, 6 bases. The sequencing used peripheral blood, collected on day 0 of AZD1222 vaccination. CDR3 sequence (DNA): TGTGCCAGCAGTTACTTGGAGGGAAGCTACGAGCAGTACTTC. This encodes CASSYLEGSYEQYF.